The source of this TCR beta chain is a study of CD8 T cells in ankylosing spondylitis. Study-wide points: Disease-linked clones displayed a CD8+ phenotype and appeared relatively rarely in peripheral blood. Ankylosing spondylitis blood appeared to carry a characteristic TCR beta motif of roughly eight highly homologous variants. Prior literature has documented some motif variants in synovial fluid and blood from reactive arthritis. The study looked at matched synovial fluid samples from ankylosing spondylitis patients. Disease-linked clones were reported to be significantly enriched there.

This clonotype was seen once. Its antigen is undetermined. Quantitative 5'-RACE with molecular barcodes generated TCR beta libraries. TCRdb analysed the 5' RACE reads with MiXCR anew, one entry per CDR3 protein. This table has under 850,000 distinct CDR3 sequences, around 19% appearing once. Trimming at V came to 6 bases and at J to 7 bases, leaving 18 bases not matched to a gene. The CDR3 totals 17 residues. The rearrangement joins TRBV12-3 or TRBV12-4 to TRBJ1-1; TRBD1 aligns across 9 bases. Sequencing was performed on blood, either unsorted or a sorted T cell fraction (not recorded which). The sequence came from a male donor with ankylosing spondylitis. This CDR3 reads CASSPFWSGTGYGEAFF. The CDR3 nucleotides read TGTGCCAGCAGCCCCTTTTGGTCCGGGACAGGGTATGGTGAAGCTTTCTTT.